The following is a T cell receptor beta chain sequence with its context. Its antigen is still unknown. These data originate in a study of T cell responses to AZD1222 COVID-19 vaccine. Regarding the study as a whole: Unmutated variant regions are reportedly targeted by nearly half of spike-specific TCRs. Distributed over spike, vaccine-associated CD4 TCRs predominated at 160-218 and 743-854. The study sampled repertoires only after the peak T cell response.

The table came from immunoSEQ multiplex PCR; TCRdb's copy has only in-frame clones and leaves some out. The sample carries about 120,000 clones, 80% to 90% recorded once. CDR1 MNHEY and CDR2 SVGAGI come from the germline V gene. V was pared by 0 bases and J by 7 bases, with 9 bases between. This CDR3 comprises 13 residues. This TCR derives from an adult in good health. The rearrangement links TRBV6-5 to TRBJ1-1; no firm D call. The sequencing used peripheral blood, collected on day 0 of MenACWY control vaccination. The CDR3 DNA follows: TGTGCCAGCAGTTACTCGAACGCTCTTGAAGCTTTCTTT. It encodes CASSYSNALEAFF.